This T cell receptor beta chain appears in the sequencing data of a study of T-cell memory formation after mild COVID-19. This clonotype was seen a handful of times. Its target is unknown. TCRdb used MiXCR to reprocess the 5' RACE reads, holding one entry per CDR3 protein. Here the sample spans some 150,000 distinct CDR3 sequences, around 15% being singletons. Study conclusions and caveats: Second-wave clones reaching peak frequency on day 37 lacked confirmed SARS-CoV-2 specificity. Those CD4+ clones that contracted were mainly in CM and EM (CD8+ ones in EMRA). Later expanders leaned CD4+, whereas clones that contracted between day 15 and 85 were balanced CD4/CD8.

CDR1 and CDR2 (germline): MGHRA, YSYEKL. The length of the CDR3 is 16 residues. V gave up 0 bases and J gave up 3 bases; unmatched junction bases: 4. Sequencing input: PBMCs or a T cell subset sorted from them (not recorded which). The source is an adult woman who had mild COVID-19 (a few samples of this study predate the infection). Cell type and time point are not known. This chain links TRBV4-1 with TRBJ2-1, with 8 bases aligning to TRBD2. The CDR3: CASSQDSGGDYNEQFF. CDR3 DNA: TGCGCCAGCAGCCAAGATTCGGGGGGGGACTACAATGAGCAGTTCTTC.